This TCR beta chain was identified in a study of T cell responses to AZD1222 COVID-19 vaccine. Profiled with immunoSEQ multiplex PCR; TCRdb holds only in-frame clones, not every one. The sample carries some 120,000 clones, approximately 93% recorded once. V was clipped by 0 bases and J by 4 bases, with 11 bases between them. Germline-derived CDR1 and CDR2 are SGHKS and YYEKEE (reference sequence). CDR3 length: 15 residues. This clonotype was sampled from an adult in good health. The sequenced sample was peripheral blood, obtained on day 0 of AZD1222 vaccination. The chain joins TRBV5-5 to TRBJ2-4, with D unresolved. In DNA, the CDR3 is TGTGCCAGCAGCTTGGAGCAGGCCCGTAAAAACATTCAGTACTTC. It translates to CASSLEQARKNIQYF.